This T cell receptor beta chain came from a study of blood T cell repertoires in COVID-19. The overall study: Samples of COVID-19 (acute and convalescent) were obtained from the United States, Italy and Spain. T cells, B-cell-depleted T cells, or PBMCs provided the cDNA or gDNA that served as material.

With 1 base clipped from V and 3 bases from J, the junction kept 11 bases outside the gene matches. The CDR3 consists of 18 residues. Looked up from germline, CDR1 is SGHDT and CDR2 is YYEEEE. Original processing notes: How many nucleated cells were present was estimated from reference gene primer amplification. The assay was immunoSEQ multiplex PCR, and TCRdb's table has in-frame clones only and misses some. V and J calls and clone size are copied from that table; D and trimming were computed from the DNA. The sample lists hundreds of thousands of clones, 65% to 90% occurring once. Sequenced: peripheral blood. The receptor's source is a man in his forties or fifties with active or convalescent COVID-19. This chain joins TRBV5-6 and TRBJ1-3; 9 bases agree with TRBD1. The CDR3, as DNA: TGTGCCAGCAGCTTGTTGGACAGGGGCGCACTGCTTGGAAACACCATATATTTT. Its protein is CASSLLDRGALLGNTIYF. Looking up the rest from reference TRBV5-6 and TRBJ1-3 gives the full variable domain: DAGVTQSPTHLIKTRGQQVTLRCSPKSGHDTVSWYQQALGQGPQFIFQYYEEEERQRGNFPDRFSGHQFPNYSSELNVNALLLGDSALYLCASSLLDRGALLGNTIYFGEGSWLTVV.